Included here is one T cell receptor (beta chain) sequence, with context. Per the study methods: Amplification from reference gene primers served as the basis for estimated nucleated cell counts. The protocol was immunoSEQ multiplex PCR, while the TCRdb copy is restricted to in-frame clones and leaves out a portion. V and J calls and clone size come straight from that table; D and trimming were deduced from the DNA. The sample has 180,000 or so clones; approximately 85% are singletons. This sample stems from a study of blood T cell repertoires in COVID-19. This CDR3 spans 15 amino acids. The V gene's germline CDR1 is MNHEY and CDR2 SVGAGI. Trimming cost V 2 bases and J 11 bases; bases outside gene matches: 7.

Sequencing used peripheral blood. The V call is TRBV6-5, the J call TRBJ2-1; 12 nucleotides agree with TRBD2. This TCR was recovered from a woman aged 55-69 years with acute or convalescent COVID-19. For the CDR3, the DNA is TGTGCCAGCAGTTACCGACTAGCGGGAGATTTCCAGCAGTTCTTC. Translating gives CASSYRLAGDFQQFF.